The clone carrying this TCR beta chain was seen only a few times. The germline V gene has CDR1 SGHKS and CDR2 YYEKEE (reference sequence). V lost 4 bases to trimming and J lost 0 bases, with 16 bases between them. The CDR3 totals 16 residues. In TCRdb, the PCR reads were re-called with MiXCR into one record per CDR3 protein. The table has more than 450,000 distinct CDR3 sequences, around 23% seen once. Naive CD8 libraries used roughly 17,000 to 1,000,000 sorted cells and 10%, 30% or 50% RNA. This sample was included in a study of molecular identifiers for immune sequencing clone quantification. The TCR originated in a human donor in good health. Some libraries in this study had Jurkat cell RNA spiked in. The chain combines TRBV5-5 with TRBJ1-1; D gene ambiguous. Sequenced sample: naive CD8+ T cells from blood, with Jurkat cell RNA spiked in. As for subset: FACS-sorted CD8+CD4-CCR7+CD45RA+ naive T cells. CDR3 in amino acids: CASSHPRQTMNTEAFF. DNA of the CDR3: TGTGCCAGCAGCCACCCCCGGCAGACAATGAACACTGAAGCTTTCTTT.